These 32 T cell receptor beta chains originate from one sample sequenced in a study of T cell responses to AZD1222 COVID-19 vaccine (dated by TCRdb to the early 2020s). Libraries were built with the immunoSEQ multiplex PCR assay. TCRdb took this table from immuneACCESS and kept in-frame rearrangements with V and J called. Such tables lack part of the clones; where checked against another copy, unresolved V genes explain under half of the gap, and the rest is unexplained. Present in this sample are 150,000 to 200,000 clones, around 94% of which were seen just once. 3.6% of the sample goes to the ten largest clones. The time point label here, explained by the study, means: about 28 days (+/-7) after the second vaccine dose. The label giving this sample's treatment or condition can be read as: meningococcal conjugate vaccine given as trial control. The material was peripheral blood, obtained 28 days after the second dose of the MenACWY control vaccine. The receptors here all came from an adult who received the MenACWY meningococcal vaccine as a control.

The V gene is TRBV29-1, the J gene TRBJ1-1, with D unclear. Trimming took off 6 bases at V and 11 bases at J, with 7 bases between the two ends. CDR3 length: 8 residues. Germline CDR1 and CDR2: SQVTM and ANQGSEA. The CDR3 loop reads CSVERAFF. As DNA, the CDR3 is TGCAGCGTAGAGCGGGCTTTCTTT.

The chain links TRBV7-9 to TRBJ2-7; 10 bases fit TRBD1. Germline assignment: CDR1 SEHNR and CDR2 FQNEAQ (reference sequence). The CDR3 is 16 amino acids. The V gene end was trimmed by 5 bases and the J gene end by 0 bases; junction bases not matched to a gene: 7. The CDR3 region is CASSPQTGGASYEQYF. For the CDR3, the DNA is TGTGCCAGCAGCCCGCAGACAGGGGGCGCCTCCTACGAGCAGTACTTC.

In this sample, this clone turned up once. The genes are TRBV5-1 and TRBJ2-3; 7 nucleotides align to TRBD2. The CDR3 has 14 amino acids. From germline, CDR1 is SGHRS and CDR2 YFSETQ. J lost 0 bases, V lost 3 bases, and 1 base had no gene match. CDR3 amino acids: CASSWGGSTDTQYF. The CDR3 DNA is TGCGCCAGCAGCTGGGGGGGAAGCACAGATACGCAGTATTTT.

The chain has TRBV20-1 and TRBJ2-1, with unresolved D. Per germline, CDR1 DFQATT and CDR2 SNEGSKA (reference sequence). The CDR3 spans 11 residues. V gave up 1 base and J gave up 10 bases, with 8 bases separating them. The DNA of the CDR3 is TGCAGTGCTAGAGGACCACAGGAGCAGTTCTTC. It yields the protein CSARGPQEQFF.

The chain has TRBV6-2 or TRBV6-3 and TRBJ2-3, with 10 bases lining up with TRBD2. Germline trimming cut 6 bases from V and 3 bases from J; bases unmatched to any gene: 9. The CDR3 is 16 residues long. Germline values: CDR1 MNHEY, CDR2 SVGEGT. CDR3 sequence (DNA): TGTGCCAGCAGCAGCAACCTAGCGGGAGTGACAGATACGCAGTATTTT. Its translation is CASSSNLAGVTDTQYF.

The V call is TRBV6-2 or TRBV6-3, the J call TRBJ1-1; D might be TRBD1 (5 bases). Germline assignment: CDR1 MNHEY and CDR2 SVGEGT. The V end was cut by 3 bases, the J end by 0 bases, with 20 bases between. The CDR3 consists of 18 residues. CDR3 sequence reads: CASSYRGMGGPMNTEAFF. CDR3 DNA sequence: TGTGCCAGCAGTTATAGAGGAATGGGGGGACCAATGAACACTGAAGCTTTCTTT.

This clone was observed a single time. This chain links TRBV6-2 or TRBV6-3 with TRBJ2-3; TRBD2 agrees at 11 bases. This CDR3 region has 15 residues. V trimming: 6 bases; J trimming: 7 bases; junction bases outside the gene matches: 9. Germline V gene lookup returns CDR1 MNHEY and CDR2 SVGEGT. CDR3 in amino acids: CASSLVAGGPHTQYF. As DNA, the CDR3 is TGTGCCAGCAGCCTCGTAGCGGGAGGGCCCCATACGCAGTATTTT.

V and J are TRBV3-1 (or the pseudogene TRBV3-2) and TRBJ2-5, with TRBD1 matching over 8 bases. The V gene end was trimmed by 0 bases and the J gene end by 5 bases; junction bases not matched to a gene: 5. The CDR3 runs 15 residues. Per the germline V gene, CDR1 is LGHDT and CDR2 is YNNKEL (reference sequence). This chain's CDR3 is CASSQDSGTGETQYF. The CDR3, as DNA: TGTGCCAGCAGCCAAGATTCCGGGACAGGTGAGACCCAGTACTTC.

This chain uses TRBV19 with TRBJ1-1; D gene ambiguous. The V gene's germline CDR1 is LNHDA and CDR2 SQIVND (reference sequence). The CDR3 has 13 amino acids. Trimming took off 5 bases at V and 0 bases at J, with 7 bases between the two ends. The CDR3 bases are TGTGCCAGTAGTGTGAAGCTGAACACTGAAGCTTTCTTT. This gives the protein CASSVKLNTEAFF.

This chain uses TRBV10-1 with TRBJ2-5; 11 positions match TRBD1. The ends lost 2 bases at V and 5 bases at J; junction bases unmatched: 4. From germline, CDR1 is WNHNN and CDR2 SYGVQD (reference sequence). The CDR3 runs to 15 residues. CDR3 loop: CASSERTGGSETQYF. CDR3 sequence (DNA): TGCGCCAGCAGTGAGCGGACAGGGGGCAGTGAGACCCAGTACTTC.

The rearrangement joins TRBV4-3 to TRBJ2-4; 12 nucleotides agree with TRBD2. V shed 4 bases and J 0 bases; nucleotides not matched to a gene: 10. Germline V gene lookup returns CDR1 LGHNA and CDR2 YSLEER. The CDR3 is 19 residues long. Here the CDR3 reads CASSRWDLAGGLAKNIQYF. CDR3 nucleotide sequence: TGCGCCAGCAGCCGGTGGGATCTAGCGGGAGGGCTAGCCAAAAACATTCAGTACTTC.

V gene TRBV16 combines with J gene TRBJ1-1; no firm D call. This CDR3 is built from 13 residues. V dropped 0 bases and J dropped 7 bases, with 9 bases sitting between them. The germline gives CDR1 KGHSY, CDR2 FQNENV. This chain's CDR3 is CASSQSTRGEAFF. In DNA form, the CDR3 reads TGTGCCAGCAGCCAATCTACCCGGGGTGAAGCTTTCTTT. The full variable domain, completed using reference TRBV16 and TRBJ1-1, is GEEVAQTPKHLVRGEGQKAKLYCAPIKGHSYVFWYQQVLKNEFKFLISFQNENVFDETGMPKERFSAKCLPNSPCSLEIQATKLEDSAVYFCASSQSTRGEAFFGQGTRLTVV.

For the CDR3, the DNA is TGTGCCAGCAGCCAAGCAGCCACTAGTGTATGGGAGCAGTTCTTC. It is translated as CASSQAATSVWEQFF. The J gene is TRBJ2-1, the V gene TRBV3-1 (or the pseudogene TRBV3-2); a possible D gene is TRBD2 (5 bases). V was clipped by 1 base and J by 10 bases, with 17 bases between them. The CDR3 totals 15 residues. From germline, CDR1 is LGHDT and CDR2 YNNKEL (reference sequence).

This clone turned up a few times. The chain carries TRBV18 and TRBJ2-2; TRBD1 agrees at 7 bases. The CDR3 runs 14 residues. Germline CDR1 is KGHSH and CDR2 is LQKENI. The trim removed 2 bases at V and 7 bases at J, leaving 4 bases unmatched. CDR3 sequence reads: CASSPDRAGGELFF. For the CDR3, the DNA is TGTGCCAGCTCACCAGACAGGGCCGGCGGGGAGCTGTTTTTT.

The chain has TRBV5-5 and TRBJ2-1, with 11 positions matching TRBD2. This CDR3 comprises 16 residues. CDR1 SGHKS and CDR2 YYEKEE come from the germline V gene (reference sequence). Germline trimming cut 2 bases from V and 6 bases from J; bases unmatched to any gene: 7. The CDR3: CASSFGLAGGGNEQFF. The DNA for the CDR3 is TGTGCCAGCAGCTTTGGCCTAGCGGGAGGAGGCAATGAGCAGTTCTTC. Supplemented by reference TRBV5-5 and TRBJ2-1, the full variable domain reads DAGVTQSPTHLIKTRGQQVTLRCSPISGHKSVSWYQQVLGQGPQFIFQYYEKEERGRGNFPDRFSARQFPNYSSELNVNALLLGDSALYLCASSFGLAGGGNEQFFGPGTRLTVL.

The genes are TRBV7-9 and TRBJ2-2, with 8 nucleotides matching TRBD1. The CDR3 has 15 residues. Germline V CDR1 and CDR2: SEHNR, FQNEAQ (reference sequence). The V segment lost 4 bases and the J segment 7 bases; nucleotides outside the gene matches: 8. CDR3 amino acids: CASSSPTGADGELFF. CDR3 in DNA: TGTGCCAGCAGCTCCCCGACAGGGGCGGACGGGGAGCTGTTTTTT.

The chain recombines TRBV30 with TRBJ1-4; D gene uncertain. The ends were cut back, 5 bases at V and 7 bases at J, with 17 bases in the middle. This CDR3 spans 14 amino acids. Germline V gene sequence: CDR1 GTSNPN, CDR2 SVGIG (reference sequence). The CDR3 sequence: CAWGRTDDVEKLFF. The CDR3 DNA reads TGTGCCTGGGGAAGGACGGATGATGTTGAAAAACTGTTTTTT.

V is TRBV30 and J is TRBJ1-6; unclear D gene. This CDR3 is 16 amino acids long. Germline V lookup: CDR1 GTSNPN, CDR2 SVGIG (reference sequence). V dropped 2 bases and J dropped 10 bases, with 21 bases sitting between them. The CDR3 DNA reads as TGTGCCTGGAGTCTGGGCGGTGACGGCGCGGGGTCACCCCTCCACTTT. Translated: CAWSLGGDGAGSPLHF.

The V and J genes are TRBV25-1 and TRBJ1-1; D not resolved. The CDR3 sequence is 13 residues long. Germline CDR1 reads MGHDK; CDR2 reads SYGVNS. V was trimmed by 2 bases and J by 1 base, leaving 5 bases between them. CDR3 bases: TGTGCCAGCAGTGAACCCGGGAACACTGAAGCTTTCTTT. Amino acid sequence: CASSEPGNTEAFF.

The V call is TRBV3-1 (or the pseudogene TRBV3-2), the J call TRBJ2-5; possible D gene TRBD1, 6 bases. In germline, CDR1 is LGHDT, CDR2 YNNKEL (reference sequence). This CDR3 has 17 amino acids. Trimming took off 0 bases at V and 5 bases at J, with 19 bases between the two ends. The CDR3 region has the DNA TGTGCCAGCAGCCAAGATCTTCGGGCCTGGGGGCAGGAGACCCAGTACTTC. This sequence encodes CASSQDLRAWGQETQYF.

The chain has TRBV2 and TRBJ1-2; D unclear. The CDR3 spans 16 residues. Germline-derived CDR1 and CDR2 are SNHLY and FYNNEI. Deletions cut 8 bases from V and 1 base from J, with 20 bases between. The CDR3 DNA is TGTGCCAGCCACTTTCTAAAGGCGGCGGGTAACTATGGCTACACCTTC. This gives the protein CASHFLKAAGNYGYTF.

The CDR3 DNA is TGTGCCAGCAGTGACCTTGGGCAGCTCAATCAGCCCCAGCATTTT. This codes for CASSDLGQLNQPQHF. The chain joins TRBV2 to TRBJ1-5, with D hard to call. The ends were cut back, 3 bases at V and 3 bases at J, with 12 bases in the middle. CDR1 is SNHLY, CDR2 FYNNEI, per germline. CDR3 length equals 15 residues.

The chain combines TRBV19 with TRBJ1-4; D possibly corresponds to TRBD1 (6 bases). Germline V gives CDR1 LNHDA, CDR2 SQIVND (reference sequence). Trimming took 7 bases from V and 0 from J, leaving 12 bases between them. The CDR3 consists of 15 residues. CDR3 in amino acids: CASKGRGATNEKLFF. The CDR3, as DNA: TGTGCCAGTAAGGGCAGGGGAGCAACTAATGAAAAACTGTTTTTT.

V usage is TRBV12-3 or TRBV12-4 and J usage is TRBJ2-1, with D perhaps TRBD1 (5 bases). The CDR3 totals 13 residues. Trimming cost V 1 base and J 7 bases, with 8 bases left between them. CDR3: CASSLGQKNEQFF. The CDR3 DNA is TGTGCCAGCAGTTTAGGACAGAAAAATGAGCAGTTCTTC.

The chain links TRBV28 to TRBJ2-5, with 11 nucleotides matching TRBD2. There are 17 residues in the CDR3. Germline loops: CDR1 MDHEN, CDR2 SYDVKM. Trimming took 6 bases from V and 4 from J; bases not matched to a gene: 13. The CDR3 nucleotides read TGTGCCAGCAGACCACCCCCCCTAGCGGGAGGCCGAGAGACCCAGTACTTC. It translates to CASRPPPLAGGRETQYF.

The chain employs TRBV15 and TRBJ2-4, with 8 bases that match TRBD2. Per the germline V gene, CDR1 is LNHNV and CDR2 is YYDKDF (reference sequence). This CDR3 region has 14 residues. V shed 0 bases, J shed 10 bases, and the junction held 5 bases outside the gene matches. CDR3 amino acids: CATSRDREGGIQYF. The CDR3 coding sequence is TGTGCCACCAGCAGAGATCGGGAGGGAGGGATTCAGTACTTC.

V is TRBV11-2 and J is TRBJ2-5, with no clear D. V lost 5 bases to trimming and J lost 2 bases, with 18 bases between them. The CDR3 length is 16 residues. Germline CDR1 and CDR2: SGHAT and FQNNGV. The CDR3 coding sequence is TGTGCCAGCAGCCCTCGGTTGAGTAGCAGACAAGAGACCCAGTACTTC. Translated, it gives CASSPRLSSRQETQYF. Full variable domain (outside the CDR3, taken from reference TRBV11-2 and TRBJ2-5): EAGVAQSPRYKIIEKRQSVAFWCNPISGHATLYWYQQILGQGPKLLIQFQNNGVVDDSQLPKDRFSAERLKGVDSTLKIQPAKLEDSAVYLCASSPRLSSRQETQYFGPGTRLLVL.

The chain employs TRBV29-1 and TRBJ1-1; a weak D match, TRBD1 (5 bases). Germline-derived CDR1 and CDR2 are SQVTM and ANQGSEA. The CDR3 is 12 residues long. V dropped 6 bases and J dropped 4 bases, with 12 bases sitting between them. The CDR3 nucleotides are TGCAGCGTCTCTGGGGGGGGCACTGAAGCTTTCTTT. Amino acids: CSVSGGGTEAFF.

The chain combines TRBV23-1 with TRBJ1-1; D is uncertain. TRBV23-1 is sorted into the ORF group, with uncertain function. Trimming removed 0 bases from V and 3 bases from J, with 2 bases in between. This CDR3 region has 12 residues. Written as DNA, the CDR3 is TGCGCCAGCAGTCAATCTGACACTGAAGCTTTCTTT. Its protein is CASSQSDTEAFF.

Comment on this clone: Other DNA sequences in this specimen translate into the identical CDR3. The chain combines TRBV7-3 with TRBJ2-2; D is possibly TRBD1 (5 bases). V lost 4 bases, J lost 4 bases, and 7 bases lay in between. The CDR3 totals 13 residues. Germline V lookup: CDR1 SGHTA, CDR2 FQGTGA. The CDR3 DNA sequence: TGTGCCAGCAGCTCTCAGGGCACCGGGGAGCTGTTTTTT. Translation: CASSSQGTGELFF.

The J gene is TRBJ2-1, the V gene TRBV19; 8 nucleotides agree with TRBD1. V gave up 7 bases and J gave up 4 bases; unmatched junction bases: 6. Germline V gene lookup returns CDR1 LNHDA and CDR2 SQIVND (reference sequence). The CDR3 is made up of 14 amino acids. The CDR3 sequence: CASTRDRLYNEQFF. The CDR3 DNA is TGTGCCAGTACCCGGGACAGGCTTTACAATGAGCAGTTCTTC. The variable domain in full, with the rest retrieved from reference TRBV19 and TRBJ2-1, is DGGITQSPKYLFRKEGQNVTLSCEQNLNHDAMYWYRQDPGQGLRLIYYSQIVNDFQKGDIAEGYSVSREKKESFPLTVTSAQKNPTAFYLCASTRDRLYNEQFFGPGTRLTVL.

The rearrangement joins TRBV5-1 to TRBJ1-2, with D hard to call. V lost 5 bases and J 0 bases, leaving 11 bases between the germline ends. Germline lookup yields CDR1 SGHRS and CDR2 YFSETQ. The CDR3 covers 14 residues. The CDR3 nucleotides read TGCGCCAGCAGGGTCGGCGGAACTAACTATGGCTACACCTTC. Translated, it gives CASRVGGTNYGYTF.